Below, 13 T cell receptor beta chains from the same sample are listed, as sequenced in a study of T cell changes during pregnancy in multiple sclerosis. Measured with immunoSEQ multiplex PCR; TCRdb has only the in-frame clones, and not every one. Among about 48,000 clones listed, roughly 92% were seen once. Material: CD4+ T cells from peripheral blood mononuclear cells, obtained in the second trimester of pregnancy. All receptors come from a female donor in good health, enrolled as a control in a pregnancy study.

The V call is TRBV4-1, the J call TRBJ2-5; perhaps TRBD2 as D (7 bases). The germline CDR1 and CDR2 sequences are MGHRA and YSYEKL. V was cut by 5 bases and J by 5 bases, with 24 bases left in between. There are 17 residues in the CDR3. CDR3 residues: CASSKIGLGGPRETQYF. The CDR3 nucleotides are TGCGCCAGCAGCAAAATTGGCCTCGGGGGGCCGAGGGAGACCCAGTACTTC.

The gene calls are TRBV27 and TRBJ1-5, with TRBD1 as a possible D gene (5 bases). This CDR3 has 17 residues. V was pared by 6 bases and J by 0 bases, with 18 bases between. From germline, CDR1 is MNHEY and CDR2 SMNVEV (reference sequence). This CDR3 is CASSRLGGRNSNQPQHF. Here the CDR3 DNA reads TGTGCCAGCAGCCGCTTGGGGGGGAGAAATAGCAATCAGCCCCAGCATTTT.

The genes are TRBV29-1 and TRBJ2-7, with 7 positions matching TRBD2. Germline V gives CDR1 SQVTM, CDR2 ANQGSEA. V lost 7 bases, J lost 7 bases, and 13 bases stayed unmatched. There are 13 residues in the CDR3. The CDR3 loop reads CSAAGPIGREQYF. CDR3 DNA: TGCAGCGCGGCGGGGCCAATCGGGAGGGAGCAGTACTTC.

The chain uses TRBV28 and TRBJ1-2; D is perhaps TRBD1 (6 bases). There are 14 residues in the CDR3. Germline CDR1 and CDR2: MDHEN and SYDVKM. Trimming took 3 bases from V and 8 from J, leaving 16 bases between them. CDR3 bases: TGTGCCAGCAGTTTCGGGAATGGACAGACAGGCTACACCTTC. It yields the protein CASSFGNGQTGYTF.

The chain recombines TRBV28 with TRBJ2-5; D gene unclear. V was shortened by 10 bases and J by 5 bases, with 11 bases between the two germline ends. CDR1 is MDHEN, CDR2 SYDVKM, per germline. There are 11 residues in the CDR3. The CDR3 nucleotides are TGTGCCACCCTCCATCGGGAGACCCAGTACTTC. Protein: CATLHRETQYF.

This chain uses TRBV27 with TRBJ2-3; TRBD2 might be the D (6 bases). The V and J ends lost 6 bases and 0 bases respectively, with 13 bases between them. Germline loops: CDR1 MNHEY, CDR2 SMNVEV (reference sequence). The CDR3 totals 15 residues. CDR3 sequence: CASRRLGTSTDTQYF. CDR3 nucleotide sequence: TGTGCCAGCAGGCGTCTAGGGACTAGCACAGATACGCAGTATTTT.

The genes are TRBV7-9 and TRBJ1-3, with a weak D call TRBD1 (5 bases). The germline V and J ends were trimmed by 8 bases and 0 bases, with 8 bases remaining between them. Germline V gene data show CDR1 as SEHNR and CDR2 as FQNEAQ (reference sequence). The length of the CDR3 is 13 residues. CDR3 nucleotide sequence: TGTGCCAGCGACGACAGCTCTGGAAACACCATATATTTT. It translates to CASDDSSGNTIYF.

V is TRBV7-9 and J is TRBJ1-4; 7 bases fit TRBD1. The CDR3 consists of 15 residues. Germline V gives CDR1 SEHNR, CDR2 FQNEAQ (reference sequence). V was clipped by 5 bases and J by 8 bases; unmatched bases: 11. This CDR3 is CASSQGGYLSEKLFF. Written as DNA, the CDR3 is TGTGCCAGCAGCCAAGGGGGCTACCTATCCGAAAAACTGTTTTTT. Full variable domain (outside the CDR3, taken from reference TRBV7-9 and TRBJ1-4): DTGVSQNPRHKITKRGQNVTFRCDPISEHNRLYWYRQTLGQGPEFLTYFQNEAQLEKSRLLSDRFSAERPKGSFSTLEIQRTEQGDSAMYLCASSQGGYLSEKLFFGSGTQLSVL.

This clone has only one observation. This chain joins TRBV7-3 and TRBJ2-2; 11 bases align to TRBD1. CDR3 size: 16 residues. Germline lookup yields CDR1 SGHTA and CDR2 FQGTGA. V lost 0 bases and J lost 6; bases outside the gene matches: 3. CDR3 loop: CASSLTPGQGAGELFF. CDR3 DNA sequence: TGTGCCAGCAGCTTAACACCGGGACAGGGGGCCGGGGAGCTGTTTTTT.

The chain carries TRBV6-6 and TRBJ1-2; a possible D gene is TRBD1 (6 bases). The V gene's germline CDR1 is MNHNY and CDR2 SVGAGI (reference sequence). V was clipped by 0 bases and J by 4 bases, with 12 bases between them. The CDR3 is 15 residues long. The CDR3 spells CASSYSRGAGYGYTF. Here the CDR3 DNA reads TGTGCCAGCAGTTACTCGCGGGGGGCCGGCTATGGCTACACCTTC.

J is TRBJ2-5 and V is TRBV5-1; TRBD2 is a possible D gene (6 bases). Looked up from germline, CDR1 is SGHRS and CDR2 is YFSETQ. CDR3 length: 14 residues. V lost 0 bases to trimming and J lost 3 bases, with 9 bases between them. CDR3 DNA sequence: TGCGCCAGCAGCTTGGGTAGCGGAGAAGAGACCCAGTACTTC. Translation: CASSLGSGEETQYF.

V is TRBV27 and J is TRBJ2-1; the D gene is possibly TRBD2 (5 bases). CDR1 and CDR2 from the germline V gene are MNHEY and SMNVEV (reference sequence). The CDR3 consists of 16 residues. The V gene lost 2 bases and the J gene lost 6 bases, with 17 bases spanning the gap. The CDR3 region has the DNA TGTGCCAGCAGTTTACGTCCTAGCAGCCATCTCAATGAGCAGTTCTTC. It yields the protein CASSLRPSSHLNEQFF.

CDR3 residues: CASSQGVLTYEQYF. The DNA of the CDR3 is TGTGCCAGCAGTCAAGGGGTTCTCACCTACGAGCAGTACTTC. V gene TRBV6-5 combines with J gene TRBJ2-7, with a tentative D call TRBD1 (5 bases). The germline V and J ends were trimmed by 5 bases and 2 bases, with 13 bases remaining between them. The length of the CDR3 is 14 residues. From germline, CDR1 is MNHEY and CDR2 SVGAGI.